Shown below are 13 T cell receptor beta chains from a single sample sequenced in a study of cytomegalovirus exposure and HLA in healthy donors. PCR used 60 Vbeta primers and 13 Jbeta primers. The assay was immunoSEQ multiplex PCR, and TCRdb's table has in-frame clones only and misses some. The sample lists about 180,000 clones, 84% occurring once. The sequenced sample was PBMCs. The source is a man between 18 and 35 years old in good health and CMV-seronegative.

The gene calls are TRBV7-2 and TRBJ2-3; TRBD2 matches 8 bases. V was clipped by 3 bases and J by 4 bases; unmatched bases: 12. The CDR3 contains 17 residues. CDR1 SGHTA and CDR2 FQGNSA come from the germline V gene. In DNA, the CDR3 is TGTGCCAGCAGCTTCGGGAGCGGGACTAGTGTGGCAGATACGCAGTATTTT. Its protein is CASSFGSGTSVADTQYF.

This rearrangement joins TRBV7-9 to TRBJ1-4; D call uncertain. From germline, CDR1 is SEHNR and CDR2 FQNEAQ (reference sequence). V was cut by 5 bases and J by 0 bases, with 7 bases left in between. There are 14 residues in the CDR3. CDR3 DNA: TGTGCCAGCAGCCCTCAGACAACTAATGAAAAACTGTTTTTT. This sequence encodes CASSPQTTNEKLFF.

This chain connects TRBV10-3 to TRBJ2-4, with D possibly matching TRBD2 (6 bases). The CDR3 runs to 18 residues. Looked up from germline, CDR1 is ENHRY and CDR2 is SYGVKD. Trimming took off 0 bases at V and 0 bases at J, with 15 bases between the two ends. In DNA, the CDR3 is TGTGCCATCAGTGAGTCGATACTAGGGACTCTAGCCAAAAACATTCAGTACTTC. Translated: CAISESILGTLAKNIQYF.

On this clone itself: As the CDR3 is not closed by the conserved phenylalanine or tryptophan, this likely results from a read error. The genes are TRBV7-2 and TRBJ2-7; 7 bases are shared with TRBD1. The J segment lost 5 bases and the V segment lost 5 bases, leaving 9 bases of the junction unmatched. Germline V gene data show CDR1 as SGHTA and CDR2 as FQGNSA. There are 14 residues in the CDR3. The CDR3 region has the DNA TGTGCCAGCAGCCGAGGGGGCGCTGGTGACGAGCAGTACCTC. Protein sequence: CASSRGGAGDEQYL.

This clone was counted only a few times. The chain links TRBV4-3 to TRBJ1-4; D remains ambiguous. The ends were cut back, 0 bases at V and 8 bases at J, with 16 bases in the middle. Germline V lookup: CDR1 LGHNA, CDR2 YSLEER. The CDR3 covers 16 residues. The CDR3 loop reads CASSQDHDVSREKLFF. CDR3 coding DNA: TGCGCCAGCAGCCAAGATCATGATGTTTCTAGGGAAAAACTGTTTTTT.

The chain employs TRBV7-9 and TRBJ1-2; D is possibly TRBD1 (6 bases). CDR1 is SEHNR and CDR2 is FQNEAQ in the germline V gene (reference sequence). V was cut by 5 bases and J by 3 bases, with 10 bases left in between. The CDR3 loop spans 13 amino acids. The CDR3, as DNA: TGTGCCAGCAGCGAAGGACAGTACTATGGCTACACCTTC. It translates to CASSEGQYYGYTF.

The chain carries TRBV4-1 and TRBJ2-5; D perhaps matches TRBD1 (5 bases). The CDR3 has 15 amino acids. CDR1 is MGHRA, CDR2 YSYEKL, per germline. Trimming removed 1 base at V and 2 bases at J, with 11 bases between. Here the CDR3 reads CASSQAGAGQETQYF. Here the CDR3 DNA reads TGCGCCAGCAGCCAAGCTGGGGCAGGGCAAGAGACCCAGTACTTC.

The CDR3 DNA follows: TGCAGTGTACAGATGGAGACCCAGTACTTC. It specifies CSVQMETQYF. The rearrangement links TRBV20-1 to TRBJ2-5; D not certain. Germline CDR1 and CDR2: DFQATT and SNEGSKA (reference sequence). This CDR3 has 10 residues. V was shortened by 7 bases and J by 5 bases, with 8 bases between the two germline ends.

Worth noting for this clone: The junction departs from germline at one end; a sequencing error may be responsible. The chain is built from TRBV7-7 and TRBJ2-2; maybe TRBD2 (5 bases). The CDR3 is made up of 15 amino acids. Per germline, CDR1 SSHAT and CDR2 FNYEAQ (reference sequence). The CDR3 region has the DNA TGTGCTAGCAGTCAAGGACTTTTCAACACCGGGGAGCTGTTTTTT. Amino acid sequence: CASSQGLFNTGELFF.

This CDR3 reads CASSLDESRRNTGELFF. CDR3 DNA sequence: TGCGCCAGCAGCTTGGACGAGTCAAGGAGAAACACCGGGGAGCTGTTTTTT. The V call is TRBV5-1, the J call TRBJ2-2, with D unresolved. Trimming shortened V by 0 bases and J by 2 bases, and 14 bases separated the two germline ends. Per the germline V gene, CDR1 is SGHRS and CDR2 is YFSETQ. CDR3 length: 17 residues. Complete variable domain (other parts from reference TRBV5-1 and TRBJ2-2): KAGVTQTPRYLIKTRGQQVTLSCSPISGHRSVSWYQQTPGQGLQFLFEYFSETQRNKGNFPGRFSGRQFSNSRSEMNVSTLELGDSALYLCASSLDESRRNTGELFFGEGSRLTVL.

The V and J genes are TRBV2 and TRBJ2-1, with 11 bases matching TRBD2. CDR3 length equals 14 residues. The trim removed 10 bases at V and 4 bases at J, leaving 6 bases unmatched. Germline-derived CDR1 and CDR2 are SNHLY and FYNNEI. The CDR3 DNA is TGTGCCACACCTAGCGGGAGGACATACAATGAGCAGTTCTTC. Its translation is CATPSGRTYNEQFF.

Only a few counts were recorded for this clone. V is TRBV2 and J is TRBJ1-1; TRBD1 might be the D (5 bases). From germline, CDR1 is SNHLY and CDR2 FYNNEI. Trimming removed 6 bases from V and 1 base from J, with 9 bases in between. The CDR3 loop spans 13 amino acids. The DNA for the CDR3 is TGTGCCAGCAGGCTCAGGGAGAACACTGAAGCTTTCTTT. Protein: CASRLRENTEAFF. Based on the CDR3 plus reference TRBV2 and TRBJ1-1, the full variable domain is EPEVTQTPSHQVTQMGQEVILRCVPISNHLYFYWYRQILGQKVEFLVSFYNNEISEKSEIFDDQFSVERPDGSNFTLKIRSTKLEDSAMYFCASRLRENTEAFFGQGTRLTVV.

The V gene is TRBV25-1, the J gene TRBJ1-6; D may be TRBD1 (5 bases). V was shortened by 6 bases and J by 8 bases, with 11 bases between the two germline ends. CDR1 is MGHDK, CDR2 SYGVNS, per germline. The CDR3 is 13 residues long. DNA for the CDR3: TGTGCCAGCAGAAGGGGAACCGATTCACCCCTCCACTTT. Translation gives CASRRGTDSPLHF.